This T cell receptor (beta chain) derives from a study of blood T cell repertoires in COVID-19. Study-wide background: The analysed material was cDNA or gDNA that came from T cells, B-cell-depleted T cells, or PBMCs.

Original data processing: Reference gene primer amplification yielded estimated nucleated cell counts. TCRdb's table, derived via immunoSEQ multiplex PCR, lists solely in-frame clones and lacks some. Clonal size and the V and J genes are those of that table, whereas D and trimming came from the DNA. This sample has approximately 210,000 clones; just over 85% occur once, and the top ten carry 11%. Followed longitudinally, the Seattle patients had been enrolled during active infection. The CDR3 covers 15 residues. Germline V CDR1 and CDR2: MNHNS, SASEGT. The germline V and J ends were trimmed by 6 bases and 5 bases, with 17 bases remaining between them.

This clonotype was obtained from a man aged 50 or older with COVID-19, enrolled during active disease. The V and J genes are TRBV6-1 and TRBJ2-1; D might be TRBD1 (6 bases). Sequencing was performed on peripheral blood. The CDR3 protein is CASSLSGVIHNEQFF. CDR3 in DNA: TGTGCCAGCAGCCTATCAGGGGTGATCCACAATGAGCAGTTCTTC.